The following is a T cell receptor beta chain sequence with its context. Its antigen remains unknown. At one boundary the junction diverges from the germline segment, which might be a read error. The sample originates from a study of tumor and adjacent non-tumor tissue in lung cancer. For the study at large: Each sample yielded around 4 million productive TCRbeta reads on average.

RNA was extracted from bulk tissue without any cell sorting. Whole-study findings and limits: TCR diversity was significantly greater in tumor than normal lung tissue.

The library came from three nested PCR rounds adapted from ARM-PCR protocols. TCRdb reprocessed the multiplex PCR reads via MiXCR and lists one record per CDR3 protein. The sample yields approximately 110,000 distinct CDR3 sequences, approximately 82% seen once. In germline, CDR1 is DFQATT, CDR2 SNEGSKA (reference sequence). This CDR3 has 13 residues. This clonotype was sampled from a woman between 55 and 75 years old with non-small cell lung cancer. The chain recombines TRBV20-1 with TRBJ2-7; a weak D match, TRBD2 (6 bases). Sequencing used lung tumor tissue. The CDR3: CNARESGTYEQNF. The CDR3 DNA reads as TGCAATGCTAGAGAAAGTGGGACTTACGAGCAGAACTTC.